This T cell receptor (beta chain) was identified in a study of Ad26.COV2.S vaccination and SARS-CoV-2 variants. Trimming cost V 5 bases and J 6 bases; bases outside gene matches: 12. This CDR3 is built from 15 residues. Germline V lookup: CDR1 MNHEY, CDR2 SVGAGI. Measured with immunoSEQ multiplex PCR; TCRdb has only the in-frame clones, and not every one. The sample yields 350,000 to 450,000 clones, just over 90% seen once. This rearrangement joins TRBV6-5 to TRBJ1-2; 7 nucleotides agree with TRBD1. This TCR was sampled from a human donor who had recovered from COVID-19. The sequencing here drew on peripheral blood, taken after recovery from COVID-19. Here the CDR3 reads CASSRDRGWLDGYTF. DNA of the CDR3: TGTGCCAGCAGTCGGGACAGAGGGTGGTTGGATGGCTACACCTTC.